This TCR beta chain was found in a study of CD8 T cells in Susac syndrome. With random hexamers, roughly 0.45 to 1 ug RNA was reverse transcribed. TCRdb re-called the immunoSEQ multiplex PCR reads through MiXCR, storing one row per CDR3 protein. The sample holds 300,000 or so distinct CDR3 sequences; approximately 90% are singletons and the top ten take over 0.065%. The CDR3 extends over 14 amino acids. The V gene's germline CDR1 is KGHSH and CDR2 LQKENI. Trimming removed 3 bases from V and 5 bases from J, with 14 bases in between. Negative isolation yielded CD4+ and CD8+ T cells, and FACS enriched TEMRA cells. This clonotype was observed a few times. The antigen remains undetermined. Study-level points and caveats: As the study acknowledged, the number of individuals who were part of its TCR sequencing and HLA analysis was relatively small.

The specimen sequenced was CD4+ T cells from PBMCs. The chain employs TRBV18 and TRBJ2-7, with unresolved D. The receptor comes from a human donor with multiple sclerosis. The CDR3 loop reads CASSPLERTDEQYF. CDR3 nucleotides: TGTGCCAGCTCACCTCTGGAGCGAACGGACGAGCAGTACTTC.